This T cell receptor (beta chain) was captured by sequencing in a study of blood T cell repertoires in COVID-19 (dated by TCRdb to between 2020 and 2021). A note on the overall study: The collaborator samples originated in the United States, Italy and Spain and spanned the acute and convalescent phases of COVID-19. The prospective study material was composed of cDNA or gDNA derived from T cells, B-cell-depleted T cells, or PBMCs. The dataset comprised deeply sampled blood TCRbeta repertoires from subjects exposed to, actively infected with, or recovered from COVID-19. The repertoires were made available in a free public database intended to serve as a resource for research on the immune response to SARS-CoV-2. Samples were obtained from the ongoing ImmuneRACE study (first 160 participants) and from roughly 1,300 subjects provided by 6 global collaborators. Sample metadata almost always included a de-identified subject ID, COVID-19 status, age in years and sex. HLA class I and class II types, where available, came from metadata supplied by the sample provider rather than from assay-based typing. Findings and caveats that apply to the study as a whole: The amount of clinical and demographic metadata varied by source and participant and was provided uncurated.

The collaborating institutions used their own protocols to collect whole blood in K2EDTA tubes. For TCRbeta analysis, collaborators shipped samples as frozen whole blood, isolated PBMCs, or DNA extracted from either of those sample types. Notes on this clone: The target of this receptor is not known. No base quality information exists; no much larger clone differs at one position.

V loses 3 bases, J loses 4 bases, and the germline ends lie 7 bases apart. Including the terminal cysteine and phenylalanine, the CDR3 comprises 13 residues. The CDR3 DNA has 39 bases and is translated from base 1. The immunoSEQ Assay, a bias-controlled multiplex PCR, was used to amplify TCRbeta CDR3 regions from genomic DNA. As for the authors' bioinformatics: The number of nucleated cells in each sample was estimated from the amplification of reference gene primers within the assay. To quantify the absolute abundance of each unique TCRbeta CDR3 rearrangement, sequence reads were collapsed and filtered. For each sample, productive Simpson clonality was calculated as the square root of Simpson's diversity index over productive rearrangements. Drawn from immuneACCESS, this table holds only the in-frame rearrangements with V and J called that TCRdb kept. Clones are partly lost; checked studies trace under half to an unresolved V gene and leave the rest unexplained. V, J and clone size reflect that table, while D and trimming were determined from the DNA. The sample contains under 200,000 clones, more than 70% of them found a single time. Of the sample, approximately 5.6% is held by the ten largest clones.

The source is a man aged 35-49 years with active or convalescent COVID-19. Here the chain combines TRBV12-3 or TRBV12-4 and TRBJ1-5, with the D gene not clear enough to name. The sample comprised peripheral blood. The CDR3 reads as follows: CASSLNRNQPQHF. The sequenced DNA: TGTGCCAGCAGTTTGAACAGAAATCAGCCCCAGCATTTT.